The 2 T cell receptor beta chains given below trace back to one sample, sequenced in a study of CD8+CD57+ T cells in acquired aplastic anemia. Genomic DNA, the template, was used for profiling of the TCR beta VDJ and CDR3. TCRdb reprocessed the reads with MiXCR, giving one entry per CDR3 protein. The sample contains some 70,000 distinct CDR3 sequences, 50% to 55% of which appear only once. The specimen was sorted CD4+, CD8+, or CD8+CD57+ T cells (not recorded which) from PBMCs. The receptors were sampled from a human donor in good health, serving as a control.

This clonotype has a single count. The V call is TRBV24-1, the J call TRBJ2-3; D might be TRBD1 (6 bases). This CDR3 comprises 13 residues. The V and J ends lost 9 bases and 3 bases respectively, with 12 bases between them. The germline V gene encodes CDR1 KGHDR and CDR2 SFDVKD. CDR3 sequence: CATEHRDTDTQYF. The CDR3 DNA sequence: TGTGCCACCGAACACAGGGATACAGATACGCAGTATTTT.

The V and J genes are TRBV20-1 and TRBJ2-5, with D possibly matching TRBD1 (6 bases). Trimming took off 0 bases at V and 1 base at J, with 9 bases between the two ends. Germline CDR1 and CDR2: DFQATT and SNEGSKA (reference sequence). The CDR3 is 14 amino acids. The CDR3 reads CSARDTTGQETQYF. The DNA of the CDR3 is TGCAGTGCTAGAGATACGACAGGCCAAGAGACCCAGTACTTC.